The sequence of this T cell receptor (beta chain) was determined in a study of esophageal squamous cell carcinoma under preoperative chemotherapy. Trimming pared 2 bases from V and 14 bases from J, leaving 13 bases between. From germline, CDR1 is MNHNS and CDR2 SASEGT. The length of the CDR3 is 12 residues. This clonotype is classed as medium-sized. TCRdb redid the calling of the PCR reads with MiXCR, one entry per CDR3 protein. The table records approximately 12,000 distinct CDR3 sequences, around half of them present only once. Time point noted: before preoperative PTX-NDP chemotherapy. This sequence originates from a human donor with esophageal squamous cell carcinoma. The donor label of this sample is uncertain. Specimen collection occurred from a patient given preoperative chemotherapy. The rearrangement joins TRBV6-1 to TRBJ2-1, with D uncertain. In nucleotides, the CDR3 is TGTGCCAGCAGTGAAATAACCGCATGGGAGTTCTTC. This translates into CASSEITAWEFF.